This T cell receptor (beta chain) appears in the sequencing data of a study of metastatic and nonmetastatic thyroid tumors. On the study more broadly: Repertoires of blood and of tissue (tumor or nodule) from malignant and benign thyroid patients were compared.

A note on this clone: What it binds is unknown.

How the authors handled the data: The study's classifier, a distant-metastasis tool for papillary thyroid cancer, was built using CDR3 differences across clinicopathological groups. TCRdb used MiXCR to call clones anew from the PCR reads. TCRdb assigned the V and J calls; the authors' analysis was not used. Among over 6,500 clones listed, 27% were seen once. Every patient underwent thyroid surgery untreated. General observations from the study: TCR beta diversity was reportedly significantly higher in malignant thyroid tumors than benign nodules, in blood and tumor.

Germline loops: CDR1 DFQATT, CDR2 SNEGSKA (reference sequence). The V end lost 0 bases, the J end lost 2 bases, and 13 bases lay between the germline ends. CDR3 length: 15 amino acids. The TCR originated in a male donor with papillary thyroid cancer or a benign thyroid nodule (not recorded which). Some clones in this sample may be carry-over from other donors' samples. What was sequenced was adjacent normal tissue. V is TRBV20-1 and J is TRBJ1-1; D gene uncertain. CDR3 sequence reads: CSARDQKVANTEAFF. The CDR3 DNA reads as TGCAGTGCTAGAGATCAGAAAGTTGCCAACACTGAAGCTTTCTTT.